This T cell receptor beta chain was found in a study of spatial heterogeneity in lung cancer. Regarding the study as a whole: Counts of expanded alpha and beta TCRs within tumors tracked the tumor nonsynonymous mutation count.

Time point specified: sample taken at primary tumor resection. Tumor, nontumor lung or frozen PBMC supplied whole RNA that was sequenced unsorted. By frequency in the sample, this clonotype is medium-sized. Antigen: not known. Using its own MiXCR run on the 5' RACE reads, TCRdb lists one record per CDR3 protein. The sample consists of 3,500 to 4,500 distinct CDR3 sequences, about 6.1% of them appearing once. The germline V gene has CDR1 LNHDA and CDR2 SQIVND (reference sequence). The CDR3 has 12 amino acids. Trimming stripped 6 bases from V and 2 bases from J, with 6 bases between. The gene calls are TRBV19 and TRBJ2-3; D possibly corresponds to TRBD1 (5 bases). The TCR was taken from a male donor with early-stage non-small cell lung cancer. The sequencing used lung tumor tissue, collected at surgery. CDR3 nucleotides: TGTGCCAGTAGGACAGACACAGATACGCAGTATTTT. It specifies CASRTDTDTQYF.